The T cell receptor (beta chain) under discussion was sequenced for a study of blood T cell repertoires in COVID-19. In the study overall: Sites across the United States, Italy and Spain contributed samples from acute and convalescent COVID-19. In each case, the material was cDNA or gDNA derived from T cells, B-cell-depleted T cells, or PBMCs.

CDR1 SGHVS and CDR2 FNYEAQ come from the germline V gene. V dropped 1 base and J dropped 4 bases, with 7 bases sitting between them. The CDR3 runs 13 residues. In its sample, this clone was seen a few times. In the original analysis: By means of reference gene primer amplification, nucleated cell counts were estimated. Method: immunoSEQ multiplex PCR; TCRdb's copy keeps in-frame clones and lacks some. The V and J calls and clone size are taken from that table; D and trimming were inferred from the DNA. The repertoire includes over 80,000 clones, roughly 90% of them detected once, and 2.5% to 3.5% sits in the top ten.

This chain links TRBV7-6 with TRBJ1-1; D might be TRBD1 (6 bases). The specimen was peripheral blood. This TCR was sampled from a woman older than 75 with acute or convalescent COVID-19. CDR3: CASSLEDSTEAFF. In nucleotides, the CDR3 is TGTGCCAGCAGCTTAGAGGACAGCACTGAAGCTTTCTTT.